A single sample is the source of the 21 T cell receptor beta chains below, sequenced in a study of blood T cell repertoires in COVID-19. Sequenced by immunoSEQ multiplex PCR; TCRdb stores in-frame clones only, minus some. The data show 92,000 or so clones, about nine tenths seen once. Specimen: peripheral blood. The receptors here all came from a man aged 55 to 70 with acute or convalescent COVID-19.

CDR3: CASSLQGLAGGFYNEQFF. The CDR3 region has the DNA TGCGCCAGCAGCTTGCAGGGACTAGCGGGGGGGTTCTACAATGAGCAGTTCTTC. The chain recombines TRBV5-1 with TRBJ2-1; 16 bases align to TRBD2. Trimming cost V 1 base and J 3 bases; bases outside gene matches: 4. The length of the CDR3 is 18 residues. CDR1 and CDR2 from the germline V gene are SGHRS and YFSETQ.

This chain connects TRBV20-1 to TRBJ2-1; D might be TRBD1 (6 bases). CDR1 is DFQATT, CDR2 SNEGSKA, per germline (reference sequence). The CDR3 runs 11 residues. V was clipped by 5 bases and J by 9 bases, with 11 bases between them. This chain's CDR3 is CSAFRGGEQFF. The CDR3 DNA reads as TGCAGTGCTTTCAGGGGCGGTGAGCAGTTCTTC.

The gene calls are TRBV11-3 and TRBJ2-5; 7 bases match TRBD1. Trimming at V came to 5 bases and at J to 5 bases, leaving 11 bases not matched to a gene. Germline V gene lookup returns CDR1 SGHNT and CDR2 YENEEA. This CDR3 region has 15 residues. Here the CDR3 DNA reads TGTGCCAGCAGCCAGGGACAGTCGATTAGGGAGACCCAGTACTTC. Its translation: CASSQGQSIRETQYF.

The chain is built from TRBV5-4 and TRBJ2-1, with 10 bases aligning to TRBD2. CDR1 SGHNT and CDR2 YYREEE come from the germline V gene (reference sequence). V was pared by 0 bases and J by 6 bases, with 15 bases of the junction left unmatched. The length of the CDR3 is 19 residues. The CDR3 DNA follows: TGTGCCAGCAGCTTGGCCTGGTGGTCTAGCGGGGGTTTGACCAATGAGCAGTTCTTC. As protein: CASSLAWWSSGGLTNEQFF.

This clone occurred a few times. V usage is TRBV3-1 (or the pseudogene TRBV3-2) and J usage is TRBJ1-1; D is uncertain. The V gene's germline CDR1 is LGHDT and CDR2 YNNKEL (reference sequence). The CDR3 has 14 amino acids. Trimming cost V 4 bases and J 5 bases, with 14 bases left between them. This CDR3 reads CASSRRGSGTEAFF. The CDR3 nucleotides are TGTGCCAGCAGCCGACGCGGGAGCGGTACTGAAGCTTTCTTT.

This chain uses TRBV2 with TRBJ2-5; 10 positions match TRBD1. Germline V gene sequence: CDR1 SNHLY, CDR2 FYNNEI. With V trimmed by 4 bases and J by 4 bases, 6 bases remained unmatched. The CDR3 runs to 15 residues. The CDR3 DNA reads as TGTGCCAGCAGTGCCACCGGGACAGGGGTAGAGACCCAGTACTTC. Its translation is CASSATGTGVETQYF.

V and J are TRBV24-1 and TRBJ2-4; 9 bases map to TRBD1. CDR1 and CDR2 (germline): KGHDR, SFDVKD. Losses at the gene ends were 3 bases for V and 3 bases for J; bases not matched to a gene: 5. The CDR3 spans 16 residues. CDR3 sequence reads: CATSDRTGVGKNIQYF. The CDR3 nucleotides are TGTGCCACCAGTGATCGGACAGGGGTAGGCAAAAACATTCAGTACTTC.

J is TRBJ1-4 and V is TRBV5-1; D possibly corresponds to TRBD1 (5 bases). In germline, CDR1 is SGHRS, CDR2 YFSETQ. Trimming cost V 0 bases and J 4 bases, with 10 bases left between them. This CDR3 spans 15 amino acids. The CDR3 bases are TGCGCCAGCAGCTTGGGGCAGGGCCATAATGAAAAACTGTTTTTT. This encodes CASSLGQGHNEKLFF.

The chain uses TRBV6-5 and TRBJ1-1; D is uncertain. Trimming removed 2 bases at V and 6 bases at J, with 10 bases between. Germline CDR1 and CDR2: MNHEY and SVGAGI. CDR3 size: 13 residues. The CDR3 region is CASSYMRWAEAFF. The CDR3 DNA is TGTGCCAGCAGTTACATGCGGTGGGCTGAAGCTTTCTTT.

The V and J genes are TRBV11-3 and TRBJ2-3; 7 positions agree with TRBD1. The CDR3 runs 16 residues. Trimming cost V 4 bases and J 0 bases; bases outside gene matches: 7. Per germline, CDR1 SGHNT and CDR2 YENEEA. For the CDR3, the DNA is TGTGCCAGCAGCTCCAATGTCAGGGGGAGCACAGATACGCAGTATTTT. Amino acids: CASSSNVRGSTDTQYF.

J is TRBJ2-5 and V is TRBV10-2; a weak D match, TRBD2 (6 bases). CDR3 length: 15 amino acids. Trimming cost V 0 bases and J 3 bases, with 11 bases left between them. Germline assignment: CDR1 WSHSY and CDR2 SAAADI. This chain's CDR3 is CASSESTGEEETQYF. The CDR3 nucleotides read TGCGCCAGCAGTGAGTCGACGGGGGAGGAAGAGACCCAGTACTTC.

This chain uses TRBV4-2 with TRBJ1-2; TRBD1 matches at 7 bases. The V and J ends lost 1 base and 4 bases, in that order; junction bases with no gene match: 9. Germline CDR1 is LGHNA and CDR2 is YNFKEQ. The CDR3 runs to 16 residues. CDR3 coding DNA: TGTGCCAGCAGCCAAGCGGGTATACAGGGGCCCTATGGCTACACCTTC. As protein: CASSQAGIQGPYGYTF.

The CDR3 protein is CASSKTRASGQETQYF. CDR3 nucleotide sequence: TGTGCCAGTAGTAAGACACGAGCTAGCGGCCAAGAGACCCAGTACTTC. The chain has TRBV19 and TRBJ2-5; 7 positions match TRBD2. CDR1 LNHDA and CDR2 SQIVND come from the germline V gene (reference sequence). The ends lost 4 bases at V and 1 base at J; junction bases unmatched: 9. This CDR3 is 16 amino acids long.

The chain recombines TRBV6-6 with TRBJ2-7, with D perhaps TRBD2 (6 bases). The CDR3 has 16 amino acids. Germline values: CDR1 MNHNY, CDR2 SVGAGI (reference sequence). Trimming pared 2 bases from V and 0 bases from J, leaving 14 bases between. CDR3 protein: CASSYSRDFSSYEQYF. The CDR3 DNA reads TGTGCCAGCAGTTACAGTCGGGACTTTAGCTCCTACGAGCAGTACTTC.

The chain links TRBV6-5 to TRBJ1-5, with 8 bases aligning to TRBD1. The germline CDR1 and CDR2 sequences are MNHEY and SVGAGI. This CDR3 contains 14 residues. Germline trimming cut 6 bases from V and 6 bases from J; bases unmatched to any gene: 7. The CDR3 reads CASRNRDRTQPQHF. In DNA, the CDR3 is TGTGCCAGCAGGAACAGGGACAGGACTCAGCCCCAGCATTTT.

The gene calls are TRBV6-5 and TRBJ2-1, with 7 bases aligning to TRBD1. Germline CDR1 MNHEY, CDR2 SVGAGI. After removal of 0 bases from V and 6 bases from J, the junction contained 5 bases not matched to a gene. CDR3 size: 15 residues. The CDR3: CASSYSRQGGNEQFF. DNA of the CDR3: TGTGCCAGCAGTTACTCGCGACAGGGTGGCAATGAGCAGTTCTTC.

CDR3 residues: CASSAAGGYEQYF. In nucleotides, the CDR3 is TGCGCCAGCAGCGCGGCAGGGGGCTACGAGCAGTACTTC. V usage is TRBV5-1 and J usage is TRBJ2-7; 7 bases align to TRBD1. Germline CDR1 reads SGHRS; CDR2 reads YFSETQ. The CDR3 spans 13 residues. V was clipped by 4 bases and J by 3 bases; unmatched bases: 4. Full variable domain (rest looked up from reference TRBV5-1 and TRBJ2-7): KAGVTQTPRYLIKTRGQQVTLSCSPISGHRSVSWYQQTPGQGLQFLFEYFSETQRNKGNFPGRFSGRQFSNSRSEMNVSTLELGDSALYLCASSAAGGYEQYFGPGTRLTVT.

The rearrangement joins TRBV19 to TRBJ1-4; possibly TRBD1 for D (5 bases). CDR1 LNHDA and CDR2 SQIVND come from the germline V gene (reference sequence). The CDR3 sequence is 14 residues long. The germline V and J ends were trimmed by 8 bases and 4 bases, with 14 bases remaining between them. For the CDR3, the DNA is TGTGCCAGTCACCCAAGCAGGGTTAATGAAAAACTGTTTTTT. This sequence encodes CASHPSRVNEKLFF.

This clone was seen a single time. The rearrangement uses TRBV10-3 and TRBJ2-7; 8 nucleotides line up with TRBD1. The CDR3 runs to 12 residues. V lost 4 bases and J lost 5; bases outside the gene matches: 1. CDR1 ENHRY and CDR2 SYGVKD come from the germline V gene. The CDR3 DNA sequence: TGTGCCATCAGTGGGACAGGGAACGAGCAGTACTTC. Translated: CAISGTGNEQYF.

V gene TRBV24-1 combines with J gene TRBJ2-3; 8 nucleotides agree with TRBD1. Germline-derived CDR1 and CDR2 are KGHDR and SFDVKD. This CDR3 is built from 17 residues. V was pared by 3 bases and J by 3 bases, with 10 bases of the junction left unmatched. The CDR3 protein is CATSDQDRRGLTDTQYF. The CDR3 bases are TGTGCCACCAGTGATCAGGACCGCAGGGGGCTTACAGATACGCAGTATTTT.

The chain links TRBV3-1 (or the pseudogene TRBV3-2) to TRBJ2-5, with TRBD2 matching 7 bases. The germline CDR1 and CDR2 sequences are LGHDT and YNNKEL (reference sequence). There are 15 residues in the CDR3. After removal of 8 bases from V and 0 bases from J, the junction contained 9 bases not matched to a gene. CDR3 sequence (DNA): TGTGCCAGCCGGGAGGCGTCCGGGGACCAAGAGACCCAGTACTTC. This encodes CASREASGDQETQYF.